These 19 T cell receptor beta chains share one sample of origin, sequenced in a study of long-term antiretroviral therapy in people with HIV. Run at survey level, the immunoSEQ assay was version v3.0. Sequencing was performed with immunoSEQ multiplex PCR; in TCRdb, only in-frame clones are kept and a portion is missing. The sample has approximately 26,000 clones, about 85% seen once; the top ten hold approximately 10%. The source material was unsorted PBMCs, sampled 2.3 years after starting antiretroviral therapy. The receptors derive from a man between 40 and 49 years old with HIV.

The chain combines TRBV6-1 with TRBJ1-1; D call uncertain. Between the trimmed V and J ends, which lost 8 bases and 1 base, there was a span of 5 bases. Germline loops: CDR1 MNHNS, CDR2 SASEGT. The CDR3 loop spans 11 amino acids. CDR3 nucleotide sequence: TGTGCCAGCGTTGAGAACACTGAAGCTTTCTTT. This encodes CASVENTEAFF.

The chain is built from TRBV19 and TRBJ1-1; D call uncertain. Germline CDR1 LNHDA, CDR2 SQIVND (reference sequence). The CDR3 consists of 15 residues. Trimming stripped 4 bases from V and 1 base from J, with 13 bases between. The CDR3, as DNA: TGTGCCAGTAGTAGGACGGGAATAACGAACACTGAAGCTTTCTTT. Amino acid sequence: CASSRTGITNTEAFF.

J is TRBJ1-1 and V is TRBV12-5, with 7 bases lining up with TRBD1. V lost 1 base and J lost 1; bases outside the gene matches: 12. This CDR3 contains 18 residues. Per the germline V gene, CDR1 is LGHNT and CDR2 is FRNRAP. CDR3 sequence reads: CASGLAGTDKGPNTEAFF. CDR3 nucleotides: TGTGCTAGTGGTTTGGCTGGGACAGATAAGGGCCCGAACACTGAAGCTTTCTTT.

The V and J genes are TRBV2 and TRBJ2-1, with D possibly being TRBD2 (5 bases). Trimming took off 2 bases at V and 10 bases at J, with 15 bases between the two ends. Germline V lookup: CDR1 SNHLY, CDR2 FYNNEI. CDR3 length: 14 amino acids. The CDR3 sequence is CASSELGFRGEQFF. In nucleotides, the CDR3 is TGTGCCAGCAGTGAACTAGGGTTCCGGGGAGAGCAGTTCTTC.

CDR3 loop: CASSEEGGANYGYTF. The CDR3 DNA sequence: TGTGCCAGCAGTGAGGAAGGGGGCGCCAACTATGGCTACACCTTC. V and J are TRBV6-1 and TRBJ1-2; 7 nucleotides agree with TRBD1. V dropped 3 bases and J dropped 2; count of bases not matched to a gene: 6. Germline V gene sequence: CDR1 MNHNS, CDR2 SASEGT. The CDR3 is 15 residues long.

The chain has TRBV6-1 and TRBJ2-3; 8 bases line up with TRBD2. The germline V gene encodes CDR1 MNHNS and CDR2 SASEGT. Trimming removed 3 bases from V and 0 bases from J; junction bases left unmatched: 14. The CDR3 is 19 amino acids. CDR3 sequence reads: CASSEGSRTSRTSTDTQYF. DNA of the CDR3: TGTGCCAGCAGTGAGGGGTCCCGGACTAGCAGAACTAGCACAGATACGCAGTATTTT.

This clone was seen once. V is TRBV4-2 and J is TRBJ2-1, with 9 bases aligning to TRBD2. Germline V gene data show CDR1 as LGHNA and CDR2 as YNFKEQ. Unmatched junction bases numbered 8, after V lost 4 bases and J lost 1 base. CDR3 size: 17 residues. The CDR3 spells CASSREGSGGSYNEQFF. The DNA of the CDR3 is TGTGCCAGCAGCCGAGAGGGTAGCGGGGGTTCCTACAATGAGCAGTTCTTC.

V is TRBV27 and J is TRBJ1-5; unclear D gene. The V end was cut by 2 bases, the J end by 2 bases, with 7 bases between. The CDR3 spans 14 residues. Germline loops: CDR1 MNHEY, CDR2 SMNVEV (reference sequence). DNA for the CDR3: TGTGCCAGCAGTTTAGGAGTGGGCAATCAGCCCCAGCATTTT. Translation: CASSLGVGNQPQHF.

The chain joins TRBV5-1 to TRBJ1-1, with TRBD1 identical over 8 bases. This CDR3 is 15 amino acids long. With V trimmed by 1 base and J by 11 bases, 13 bases remained unmatched. CDR1 and CDR2 (germline): SGHRS, YFSETQ. CDR3 sequence reads: CASSLLSGTGGEAFF. In DNA, the CDR3 is TGCGCCAGCAGCTTGTTGTCCGGGACAGGTGGTGAGGCTTTCTTT.

The J gene is TRBJ1-4, the V gene TRBV5-6; D possibly corresponds to TRBD1 (5 bases). Trimming shortened V by 2 bases and J by 2 bases, and 7 bases separated the two germline ends. CDR3 length equals 14 residues. Germline V gene sequence: CDR1 SGHDT, CDR2 YYEEEE. The CDR3 bases are TGTGCCAGCAGCTTTAGACAGACTAATGAAAAACTGTTTTTT. Its translation is CASSFRQTNEKLFF.

In its sample, this clone was seen a few times. This chain joins TRBV2 and TRBJ1-5; D possibly corresponds to TRBD1 (5 bases). This CDR3 has 14 residues. V lost 3 bases and J 6 bases, leaving 12 bases between the germline ends. The germline gives CDR1 SNHLY, CDR2 FYNNEI. CDR3: CASSEDRGGQPQHF. CDR3 in DNA: TGTGCCAGCAGTGAGGATCGGGGGGGTCAGCCCCAGCATTTT.

The J gene is TRBJ1-2, the V gene TRBV9; 11 bases align to TRBD1. The CDR3 length is 17 residues. The germline V gene has CDR1 SGDLS and CDR2 YYNGEE. Trimming took 0 bases from V and 0 from J; bases not matched to a gene: 4. This chain's CDR3 is CASSVDWGQGANYGYTF. The CDR3 coding sequence is TGTGCCAGCAGCGTAGATTGGGGACAGGGGGCTAACTATGGCTACACCTTC.

In its sample, this clone was seen a few times. V is TRBV4-1 and J is TRBJ1-4; the D gene is possibly TRBD1 (5 bases). The V end was cut by 1 base, the J end by 2 bases, with 11 bases between. Germline V gene data show CDR1 as MGHRA and CDR2 as YSYEKL. The CDR3 consists of 16 residues. As DNA, the CDR3 is TGCGCCAGCAGCCAAGTCCCCGCAGGGACTAATGAAAAACTGTTTTTT. As protein: CASSQVPAGTNEKLFF.

The CDR3: CASSQEPDYNEQFF. CDR3 DNA: TGCGCCAGCAGCCAAGAACCAGATTACAATGAGCAGTTCTTC. The chain has TRBV4-1 and TRBJ2-1; no clear D. The CDR3 is 14 residues long. V lost 0 bases to trimming and J lost 4 bases, with 7 bases between them. The germline gives CDR1 MGHRA, CDR2 YSYEKL.

The chain has TRBV29-1 and TRBJ1-2, with 7 bases lining up with TRBD1. Germline assignment: CDR1 SQVTM and CDR2 ANQGSEA. Trimming cost V 4 bases and J 3 bases; bases outside gene matches: 8. The CDR3 has 14 residues. The DNA for the CDR3 is TGCAGCGTTGGATTGGACAGGCGGGACTATGGCTACACCTTC. This codes for CSVGLDRRDYGYTF.

This clone was counted only a few times. The gene calls are TRBV2 and TRBJ1-6; TRBD1 matches 11 bases. The CDR3 is 15 residues long. Germline CDR1 SNHLY, CDR2 FYNNEI. V lost 8 bases to trimming and J lost 5 bases; unmatched junction nucleotides: 5. Written as DNA, the CDR3 is TGTGCCAGCGGGGACAGGGGGAACAATAATTCACCCCTCCACTTT. Its translation is CASGDRGNNNSPLHF. The entire variable domain, with the rest obtained from reference TRBV2 and TRBJ1-6, is as follows: EPEVTQTPSHQVTQMGQEVILRCVPISNHLYFYWYRQILGQKVEFLVSFYNNEISEKSEIFDDQFSVERPDGSNFTLKIRSTKLEDSAMYFCASGDRGNNNSPLHFGNGTRLTVT.

The chain is built from TRBV10-2 and TRBJ2-3; 10 nucleotides agree with TRBD2. J lost 2 bases, V lost 3 bases, and 2 bases had no gene match. The V gene's germline CDR1 is WSHSY and CDR2 SAAADI. The CDR3 contains 15 residues. The CDR3 sequence is CASSDSGRITDTQYF. The CDR3 nucleotides read TGCGCCAGCAGTGATAGCGGGAGGATCACAGATACGCAGTATTTT.

The genes are TRBV5-1 and TRBJ2-5; D perhaps matches TRBD1 (6 bases). Per germline, CDR1 SGHRS and CDR2 YFSETQ. CDR3 length: 15 residues. Trimming took 4 bases from V and 0 from J, leaving 13 bases between them. CDR3 sequence reads: CASSRQGSYQETQYF. The CDR3 region has the DNA TGCGCCAGCAGCAGGCAGGGGTCCTACCAAGAGACCCAGTACTTC.

The rearrangement links TRBV19 to TRBJ1-4; D unresolved. V lost 1 base to trimming and J lost 3 bases, with 9 bases between them. CDR1 is LNHDA, CDR2 SQIVND, per germline (reference sequence). This CDR3 is built from 15 residues. As DNA, the CDR3 is TGTGCCAGTAGTATAGGGGATCGGGCTAATGAAAAACTGTTTTTT. It is translated as CASSIGDRANEKLFF.